The source of this T cell receptor beta chain is a study of blood T cells in healthy people across ages. Study results and caveats: The long-lived group displayed more naive CD4+ cells, plus higher diversity, than the aged donors did.

This CDR3 spans 15 amino acids. Germline values: CDR1 SGHTA, CDR2 FQGTGA. The V and J ends lost 6 bases and 3 bases respectively, with 17 bases between them. Primed by a sample-barcoded 5' primer and a J-beta primer mix, a second PCR proceeded for about 6 to 11 cycles. MiXCR, applied by TCRdb to the 5' RACE reads, yields one record per CDR3 protein. The sample gives approximately 700,000 distinct CDR3 sequences, 32% of which show up once; roughly 15% is in the top ten. This clonotype occurred many times. Its antigen is currently unknown. The receptor was isolated from an elderly woman in good health. Input material: blood. This chain uses TRBV7-3 with TRBJ1-2; tentatively, D is TRBD1 (5 bases). In DNA, the CDR3 is TGTGCCAGCAGTCCCCACGGCCGGGGGGACTATGGCTACACCTTC. The encoded protein is CASSPHGRGDYGYTF.